Included here is one TCR beta chain sequence, with context. Its antigen is not known. Unique molecular identifiers had been added to the TCR beta cDNA libraries. TCRdb re-derived calls from the PCR reads in MiXCR, one entry per CDR3 protein. The sample carries hundreds of thousands of distinct CDR3 sequences, 40% to 55% recorded once. The sample belongs to a study of post-analysis software for immune sequencing data. The CDR3 runs to 14 residues. The study's findings and limits: Controls showed lower frequencies than patients for four to six TRBV segments, and TRBV5-6, TRBV5-1 and TRBV20-1 were among these. F-measure co-clustering was strong for batch-matched samples.

What was sequenced was blood. J is TRBJ2-7 and V is TRBV12-3 or TRBV12-4, with 8 bases lining up with TRBD1. The J call may not be correct, given that the DNA end is closer to TRBJ2-5. The clonotype comes from a girl between 5 and 17 years old with multiple sclerosis. CDR3 region: CASSLGQGWQTQYF. In DNA form, the CDR3 reads TGTGCCAGCAGTCTTGGACAGGGATGGCAGACCCAGTACTTC.